This T cell receptor beta chain was sequenced in a study of T cells expressing NK-cell markers. On the study more broadly: With respect to HCMV, seven of the eight sequenced donors were seropositive, and one was seronegative.

Details on this clonotype: Its antigen is as yet unknown.

Points from the study as a whole: For several donors, the dominant NKG2C+ clonotypes made up roughly 1.0-8% of their CD8+ T cells. These clonotypes, the leaders elsewhere, also led the CD3+CD56-NKG2C+ fraction in a handful of donors. Whether the expanded NKG2C+ T cell clones recognized HCMV remained unclear.

TCRdb re-called the 5' RACE reads and shows each CDR3 protein once, DNA omitted. The sample yields over 350,000 distinct CDR3 sequences, of which the top ten take up around 10%. Sequenced material: blood T cells: a sorted CD56 or NKG2C T cell subset, CD4+ or CD8+ T cells, or bulk PBMC T cells (not recorded which). The sequence derives from a woman in her fifties or sixties in good health.

The CDR3 sequence is CASTLLPGPSDYEQYF. The J gene is TRBJ2-7, the V gene TRBV5-5; TCRdb lists TRBD1, though no DNA is available to test this call. The CDR3 spans 16 residues. Germline V gene sequence: CDR1 SGHKS, CDR2 YYEKEE (reference sequence).